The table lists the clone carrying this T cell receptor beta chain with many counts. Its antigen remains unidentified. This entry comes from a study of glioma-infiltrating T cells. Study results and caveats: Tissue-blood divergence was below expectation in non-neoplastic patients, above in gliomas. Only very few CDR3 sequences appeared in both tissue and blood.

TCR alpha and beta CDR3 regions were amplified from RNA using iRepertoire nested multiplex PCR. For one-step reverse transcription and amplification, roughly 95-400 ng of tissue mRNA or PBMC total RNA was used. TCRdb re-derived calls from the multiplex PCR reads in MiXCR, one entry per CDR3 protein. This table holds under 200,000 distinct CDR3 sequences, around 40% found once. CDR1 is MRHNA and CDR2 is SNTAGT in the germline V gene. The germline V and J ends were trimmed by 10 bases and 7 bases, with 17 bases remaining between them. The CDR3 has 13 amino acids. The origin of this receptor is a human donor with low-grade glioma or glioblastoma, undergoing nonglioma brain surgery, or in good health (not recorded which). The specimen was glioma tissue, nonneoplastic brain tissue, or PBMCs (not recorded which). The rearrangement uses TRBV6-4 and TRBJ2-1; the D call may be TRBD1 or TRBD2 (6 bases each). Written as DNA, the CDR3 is TGTGCCATCAGGACATTAGGGGGGAATGAGCAGTTCTTC. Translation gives CAIRTLGGNEQFF.